Below, 20 T cell receptor beta chains from the same sample are listed, as sequenced in a study of T cell clonality in common variable immunodeficiency (dated by TCRdb to 2013 to 2016). The protocol used for the library was the immunoSEQ multiplex PCR assay. TCRdb's version of the immuneACCESS table is confined to in-frame rearrangements and falls short of the full clone set. An unresolved V gene accounts for under half of the shortfall where checked; the remainder is of unknown origin. The table gives around 29,000 clones for this sample, with none occurring only once. 3.5% to 5.5% of the sample is taken by the ten largest. The sample taken for sequencing was peripheral blood mononuclear cells. All receptors derive from a person between 18 and 75 years old in good health.

Remarks on this clone: The read stops 3 residues short of the end of the CDR3; the missing end is completed from the germline J gene. The chain employs TRBV2 and TRBJ2-1; tentative D call: TRBD1 (6 bases). The CDR3 runs 14 residues. The V gene's germline CDR1 is SNHLY and CDR2 FYNNEI. Trimming removed 5 bases from V and 4 bases from J, with 12 bases in between. The CDR3 region is CASSYRDQYNEQFF. The CDR3 DNA, read in part, is TGTGCCAGCAGTTACAGGGACCAATACAATGAG.

This clone was recorded at least ten times. The CDR3 goes on 3 residues after the read ends, and that part is filled in from the germline J gene. This chain connects TRBV6-2 or TRBV6-3 to TRBJ2-1; D remains unclear. V lost 11 bases, J lost 0 bases, and 11 bases lay in between. The CDR3 spans 13 residues. Germline loops: CDR1 MNHEY, CDR2 SVGEGT. The CDR3 protein is CAVAFSSYNEQFF. The covered CDR3 bases are TGTGCCGTCGCCTTCAGCTCCTACAATGAG.

This clone was seen ten or more times. The DNA ends 3 residues before the CDR3 does, and the rest of the CDR3 is filled in from the germline J gene. The chain links TRBV7-3 to TRBJ2-1, with 8 bases matching TRBD2. The CDR3 extends over 16 amino acids. Trimming took 5 bases from V and 2 from J; bases not matched to a gene: 8. Germline V gives CDR1 SGHTA, CDR2 FQGTGA. The CDR3 DNA, read in part, is TGTGCCAGCAGCCAAGGGTCAGCGGGAGCCTACAATGAG. Translating it yields CASSQGSAGAYNE. The entire CDR3 is CASSQGSAGAYNEQFF.

This clone was seen many times. The read is 3 residues too short to cover the CDR3 end, so that end is filled in from the germline J gene. The chain recombines TRBV2 with TRBJ1-2; TRBD1 matches at 7 bases. Germline loops: CDR1 SNHLY, CDR2 FYNNEI. CDR3 length: 13 amino acids. The part of the CDR3 DNA that was read is TGTGCCAGCAGACAGGGGCTTGACAATGAC. Amino acid sequence: CASRQGLDND. The CDR3 in its entirety is CASRQGLDNDYTF.

In this sample, this clone turned up many times. The CDR3 end falls 3 residues outside the read, so it is completed with the germline J gene. This rearrangement joins TRBV4-2 to TRBJ2-7; 11 bases align to TRBD2. Germline CDR1 and CDR2: LGHNA and YNFKEQ. Losses at the gene ends were 2 bases for V and 2 bases for J; bases not matched to a gene: 5. This CDR3 contains 16 residues. The DNA read from the CDR3 is TGTGCCAGCAGCCAACTAGCGGGAGGATCCACCTACGAG. It codes for CASSQLAGGSTYE. The whole CDR3 protein reads CASSQLAGGSTYEQYF.

This clone showed up many times. The sequence runs out 3 residues before the end of the CDR3; the remainder is reconstructed from the germline J gene. The V gene is TRBV19, the J gene TRBJ1-2; maybe TRBD1 (5 bases). The V end lost 1 base, the J end lost 4 bases, and 13 bases lay between the germline ends. The germline CDR1 and CDR2 sequences are LNHDA and SQIVND (reference sequence). This CDR3 region has 15 residues. Incomplete CDR3 DNA: TGTGCCAGTAGTATAGTAGGGGCGCGTACCTATGGC. Protein: CASSIVGARTYG. The whole CDR3 reads CASSIVGARTYGYTF.

On this clone: The read terminates 3 residues ahead of where the CDR3 ends, so the germline J gene completes it. In the same sample, other DNA sequences code for this CDR3. The rearrangement links TRBV5-5 to TRBJ1-2; 8 bases match TRBD1. The germline V gene has CDR1 SGHKS and CDR2 YYEKEE (reference sequence). CDR3 size: 13 residues. The sequenced part of the CDR3 DNA is TGTGCCAGCAGCGGCCCGGGACAGGAACCG. Protein product: CASSGPGQEP. The whole CDR3 is CASSGPGQEPYTF.

This clone was detected many times. The part of the CDR3 DNA that was read is TGTGCCAGCAGCGTAGAGAGGCTAGCGGGAGTAACCGGGGAG. It specifies CASSVERLAGVTGE. The entire CDR3 protein is CASSVERLAGVTGELFF. The chain carries TRBV9 and TRBJ2-2, with TRBD2 identical over 10 bases. The read falls 3 residues short of the CDR3 end, and the missing part is taken from the germline J gene. Germline V gene sequence: CDR1 SGDLS, CDR2 YYNGEE. The trim removed 0 bases at V and 5 bases at J, leaving 7 bases unmatched. The length of the CDR3 is 17 residues.

This clone was detected many times. Read coverage stops 3 residues before the CDR3 terminus; the germline J gene supplies the remainder. This chain links TRBV7-3 with TRBJ2-1; 14 positions agree with TRBD2. CDR1 SGHTA and CDR2 FQGTGA come from the germline V gene. J gave up 9 bases and V 5 bases, and 9 bases lay outside the gene matches. This CDR3 spans 16 amino acids. Here the CDR3 reads CASSARLAGGLGEQFF. CDR3 bases read: TGTGCCAGCAGCGCAAGACTAGCGGGAGGGCTAGGTGAG.

This CDR3 is CASSPYKGQGETQYF. The sequenced CDR3 bases are TGTGCCAGCTCACCCTACAAAGGGCAAGGAGAGACC. The chain combines TRBV18 with TRBJ2-5; D gene uncertain. The read ends 3 residues early relative to the CDR3; the germline J gene fills the gap. Trimming removed 3 bases at V and 4 bases at J, with 15 bases between. This CDR3 is built from 15 residues. Germline-derived CDR1 and CDR2 are KGHSH and LQKENI.

The sequenced CDR3 bases are TGCGCCAGCTTTCCGGGACTAGCGGGAGGAGTGGACGAC. Amino acids: CASFPGLAGGVDD. The full CDR3 is CASFPGLAGGVDDYTF. The chain uses TRBV5-1 and TRBJ1-2; the D gene is possibly TRBD1 (5 bases). Read coverage stops 3 residues before the CDR3 terminus; the germline J gene supplies the remainder. CDR1 is SGHRS and CDR2 is YFSETQ in the germline V gene. CDR3 length equals 16 residues.

Many counts were recorded for this clone. The CDR3 end falls 3 residues outside the read, so it is completed with the germline J gene. The chain carries TRBV5-4 and TRBJ1-1; tentative D call: TRBD1 (5 bases). Germline CDR1 and CDR2: SGHNT and YYREEE (reference sequence). The CDR3 is made up of 12 amino acids. The V end lost 2 bases, the J end lost 5 bases, and 7 bases lay between the germline ends. CDR3 loop: CASSFGGTEAFF. CDR3 DNA, as far as it was read: TGTGCCAGCAGCTTTGGGGGGACTGAA.

In the case of this clone: With the read ending 3 residues before the CDR3 end, the germline J gene is used to fill in that end. J is TRBJ2-7 and V is TRBV5-1, with D perhaps TRBD1 (6 bases). CDR1 is SGHRS, CDR2 YFSETQ, per germline. Trimming pared 0 bases from V and 4 bases from J, leaving 32 bases between. The CDR3 consists of 21 residues. This chain's CDR3 is CASSLGGGSRLVGGETYEQYF. CDR3 DNA, as far as it was read: TGCGCCAGCAGCTTGGGAGGGGGATCGAGGCTAGTAGGAGGAGAGACGTACGAG.

Many counts were recorded for this clone. The sequence runs out 3 residues before the end of the CDR3; the remainder is reconstructed from the germline J gene. The chain recombines TRBV20-1 with TRBJ1-5; 9 positions agree with TRBD1. CDR3 length: 15 residues. Germline values: CDR1 DFQATT, CDR2 SNEGSKA (reference sequence). Unmatched junction bases numbered 3, after V lost 1 base and J lost 2 bases. CDR3 protein: CSARVDRGGNQPQHF. Incomplete CDR3 DNA: TGCAGTGCTAGAGTCGACAGGGGGGGCAATCAGCCC.

This clone was observed at least ten times. The CDR3 end falls 3 residues outside the read, so it is completed with the germline J gene. The chain has TRBV19 and TRBJ2-5; tentative D call: TRBD1 (5 bases). V lost 0 bases to trimming and J lost 5 bases, with 10 bases between them. The CDR3 runs 14 residues. Germline CDR1 is LNHDA and CDR2 is SQIVND (reference sequence). The CDR3 reads CASSIDAGYETQYF. The sequenced CDR3 bases are TGTGCCAGTAGTATAGACGCAGGGTACGAGACC.

There are many counts of this clone. The read falls 3 residues short of the CDR3 end, and the missing part is taken from the germline J gene. The gene calls are TRBV5-1 and TRBJ2-7; possibly TRBD2 for D (5 bases). CDR1 and CDR2 from the germline V gene are SGHRS and YFSETQ. Trimming removed 5 bases at V and 2 bases at J, with 11 bases between. This CDR3 is 13 amino acids long. CDR3 sequence: CASRSLDTYEQYF. The part of the CDR3 DNA that was read is TGCGCCAGCAGATCACTAGACACCTACGAG.

The sample holds many counts of this clone. The read finishes 3 residues shy of the CDR3 end, and the germline J gene is used to complete it. The genes are TRBV7-2 and TRBJ1-1, with 7 bases that match TRBD1. The CDR3 totals 12 residues. Trimming took 5 bases from V and 5 from J; bases not matched to a gene: 2. CDR1 and CDR2 (germline): SGHTA, FQGNSA. The CDR3 here is CASSQTGTEAFF. The CDR3 DNA, read in part, is TGTGCCAGCAGCCAGACAGGGACTGAA.

Points on this clone: The read ends 3 residues shy of where the CDR3 ends; the end is completed using the germline J gene. This chain uses TRBV2 with TRBJ1-4, with D perhaps TRBD1 (5 bases). Germline CDR1 and CDR2: SNHLY and FYNNEI. The CDR3 runs to 13 residues. This CDR3 is CASSVTGANVLFF. The CDR3 bases that were read are TGTGCCAGCAGTGTGACTGGGGCCAACGTA.

On this clone itself: The CDR3 end is not reached by the read, which stops 3 residues before it; the germline J gene fills it in. The V call is TRBV7-2, the J call TRBJ2-1, with 12 nucleotides matching TRBD2. V shed 3 bases, J shed 7 bases, and the junction held 4 bases outside the gene matches. There are 15 residues in the CDR3. Germline V gives CDR1 SGHTA, CDR2 FQGNSA. The sequenced part of the CDR3 DNA is TGTGCCAGCAGCTTGGTACTAGCGGGAGGAAATGAG. Translating it yields CASSLVLAGGNE. The entire CDR3 protein reads CASSLVLAGGNEQFF.

This clone was observed a few times. The read terminates 3 residues before the CDR3 end, so the remaining end is supplied by the germline J gene. The V and J genes are TRBV18 and TRBJ1-4; 8 bases fit TRBD1. CDR3 length equals 17 residues. The germline V gene encodes CDR1 KGHSH and CDR2 LQKENI. The CDR3 region is CASSPRGQGSGANVLFF. The DNA read from the CDR3 is TGTGCCAGCTCACCGCGCGGACAGGGTTCTGGGGCCAACGTA.